These T cell receptor beta chains were read from a single sample in a study of T cells expressing NK-cell markers. After re-calling the 5' RACE reads, TCRdb lists one entry per CDR3 protein, DNA absent. The data include roughly 450,000 distinct CDR3 sequences; the top ten clones carry more than 1.4%. Material: blood T cells: a sorted CD56 or NKG2C T cell subset, CD4+ or CD8+ T cells, or bulk PBMC T cells (not recorded which). The receptors stem from a woman aged 45-60 years in good health. Each CDR3 is given with its conserved first and last residue.

cdr3_aa: CASSLETETLHNEQFF; j_call: TRBJ2-1; v_call: TRBV11-2
cdr3_aa: CASSTRQGNYGYTF; j_call: TRBJ1-2; v_call: TRBV14
cdr3_aa: CASSVGSGGNEKLFF; j_call: TRBJ1-4; v_call: TRBV9
cdr3_aa: CASSSIPGQGGGYTF; j_call: TRBJ1-2; v_call: TRBV5-1
cdr3_aa: CASSTIAASYNEQFF; j_call: TRBJ2-1; v_call: TRBV27
cdr3_aa: CASNGVGGGYGYTF; j_call: TRBJ1-2; v_call: TRBV2
cdr3_aa: CASSFRQSGANVLTF; j_call: TRBJ2-6; v_call: TRBV9
cdr3_aa: CASSLDSVRGGYTF; j_call: TRBJ1-2; v_call: TRBV11-2
cdr3_aa: CASSSLRTPRSTDTLYF; j_call: TRBJ2-3; v_call: TRBV5-6
cdr3_aa: CSAMGGQTEAFF; j_call: TRBJ1-1; v_call: TRBV20-1
cdr3_aa: CAISESITVGTRSEQYF; j_call: TRBJ2-7; v_call: TRBV10-3
cdr3_aa: CASSYSRSSGVNTGELFF; j_call: TRBJ2-2; v_call: TRBV6-5
cdr3_aa: CASSQTPKGQPQHF; j_call: TRBJ1-5; v_call: TRBV12-3/TRBV12-4
cdr3_aa: CASSLRWGEKLFF; j_call: TRBJ1-4; v_call: TRBV14
cdr3_aa: CASSLAAGLAGSGEQFF; j_call: TRBJ2-1; v_call: TRBV5-1
cdr3_aa: CSATTGSGTEAFF; j_call: TRBJ1-1; v_call: TRBV20-1
cdr3_aa: CASTGTGTSEAFF; j_call: TRBJ1-1; v_call: TRBV25-1
cdr3_aa: CASSAPGTGGNQPQHF; j_call: TRBJ1-5; v_call: TRBV12-3/TRBV12-4
cdr3_aa: CASSPTPGNYEQYF; j_call: TRBJ2-7; v_call: TRBV3-1
cdr3_aa: CASSPSWVSEQYF; j_call: TRBJ2-7; v_call: TRBV5-6
cdr3_aa: CSAPLAGDHTDTQYF; j_call: TRBJ2-3; v_call: TRBV20-1
cdr3_aa: CASSWTSGLYNEQFF; j_call: TRBJ2-1; v_call: TRBV6-1
cdr3_aa: CASREYWDSHNEQFF; j_call: TRBJ2-1; v_call: TRBV6-1
cdr3_aa: CASSFPRPGQSEAFF; j_call: TRBJ1-1; v_call: TRBV12-3/TRBV12-4
cdr3_aa: CASSPQTSNGELFF; j_call: TRBJ2-2; v_call: TRBV3-1
cdr3_aa: CASSSGGRTGVTEAFF; j_call: TRBJ1-1; v_call: TRBV5-1
cdr3_aa: CASSPRSGGSSYNEQFF; j_call: TRBJ2-1; v_call: TRBV9
cdr3_aa: CASSLIGREKSYTF; j_call: TRBJ1-2; v_call: TRBV12-3/TRBV12-4
cdr3_aa: CASSDQIRGYTF; j_call: TRBJ1-2; v_call: TRBV2
cdr3_aa: CASSWREYGEQFF; j_call: TRBJ2-1; v_call: TRBV5-1
cdr3_aa: CSVTGTSGTTLLDEQFF; j_call: TRBJ2-1; v_call: TRBV29-1
cdr3_aa: CASLRDTYNEQFF; j_call: TRBJ2-1; v_call: TRBV6-6
cdr3_aa: CSVGAIGTDGYTF; j_call: TRBJ1-2; v_call: TRBV29-1
cdr3_aa: CASSLVDETQYF; j_call: TRBJ2-5; v_call: TRBV28
cdr3_aa: CASSPATGRNTEAFF; j_call: TRBJ1-1; v_call: TRBV7-8
cdr3_aa: CASSLSGGVAEAFF; j_call: TRBJ1-1; v_call: TRBV9
cdr3_aa: CASSLEGGLTNEKLFF; j_call: TRBJ1-4; v_call: TRBV7-9